The clone carrying this T cell receptor beta chain has only a few counts. Its target is not known. The sample originates from a study of graft-versus-host responses after intestinal transplantation. In the study overall: Transplant recipients had multivisceral, liver-intestinal, or isolated intestinal grafts.

Findings of the study overall: Early post-transplant HvG declines tracked with peak circulating GvH clone levels. Within allografts, high graft-versus-host to host-versus-graft clonal ratios were seen among patients with graft-donor T cell macrochimerism. The recipient marrow held GvH clones, and some of them showed up first in ileum or blood.

The CDR3 runs 15 residues. The germline gives CDR1 MNHNS, CDR2 SASEGT. V trimming: 6 bases; J trimming: 5 bases; junction bases outside the gene matches: 7. Profiling relied on immunoSEQ multiplex PCR, and the TCRdb table lists in-frame clones only, not all of them. Of about 90,000 clones in the sample, 80% to 95% were seen once. Sequenced material: unstimulated CD4+ T cells sorted from spleen or lymph node cells, taken before intestinal transplant. The gene calls are TRBV6-1 and TRBJ2-7, with TRBD2 matching 13 bases. The receptor's source is a human donor who received an intestinal transplant. CDR3 bases: TGTGCCAGCAGGACCAGGACTAGCGGGAGAAACGAGCAGTACTTC. Translating gives CASRTRTSGRNEQYF.